The source of this T cell receptor beta chain is a study of blood T cell repertoires in COVID-19. Study-level information: Sample material is recorded as cDNA or gDNA derived from T cells, B-cell-depleted T cells, or PBMCs.

V shed 0 bases, J shed 5 bases, and the junction held 6 bases outside the gene matches. Looked up from germline, CDR1 is MNHEY and CDR2 is SVGAGI. This CDR3 comprises 16 residues. This clone was observed a few times. How the authors handled the data: For nucleated cells, counts were estimated from reference gene primer amplification. Generated by immunoSEQ multiplex PCR, the TCRdb table keeps only in-frame clones and is missing some. That table is the source of V, J and clone size, and D and trimming were worked out from the DNA. In the table there are 150,000 or so clones, around 80% of which are singletons.

The receptor was isolated from a woman aged 45-59 years who had recovered from COVID-19. Sequencing input: PBMCs or T cells enriched from blood (not recorded which). This sequence joins TRBV6-5 and TRBJ1-2; 10 bases are shared with TRBD1. The CDR3 reads CASSYSIPDRGYGYTF. The CDR3 DNA is TGTGCCAGCAGTTACTCGATACCGGACAGGGGGTATGGCTACACCTTC.